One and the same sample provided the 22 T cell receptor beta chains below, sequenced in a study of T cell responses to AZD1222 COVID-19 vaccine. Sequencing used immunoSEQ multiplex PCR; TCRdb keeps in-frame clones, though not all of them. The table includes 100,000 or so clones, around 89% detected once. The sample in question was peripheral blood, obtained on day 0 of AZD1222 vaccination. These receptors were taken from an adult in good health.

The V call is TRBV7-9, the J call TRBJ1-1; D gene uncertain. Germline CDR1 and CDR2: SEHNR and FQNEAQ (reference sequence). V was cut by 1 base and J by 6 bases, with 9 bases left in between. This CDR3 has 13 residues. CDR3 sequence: CASSLVSQAEAFF. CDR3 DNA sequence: TGTGCCAGCAGCTTAGTGTCCCAGGCTGAAGCTTTCTTT.

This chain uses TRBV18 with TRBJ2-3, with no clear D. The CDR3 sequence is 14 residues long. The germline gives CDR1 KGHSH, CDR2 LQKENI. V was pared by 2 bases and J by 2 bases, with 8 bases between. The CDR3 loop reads CASSPGSTTDTQYF. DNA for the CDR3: TGTGCCAGCTCACCAGGCAGTACCACAGATACGCAGTATTTT.

CDR3 sequence reads: CAIMSAGTNTGELFF. The CDR3 bases are TGTGCCATCATGTCTGCAGGGACTAACACCGGGGAGCTGTTTTTT. The chain has TRBV10-3 and TRBJ2-2; D perhaps matches TRBD2 (6 bases). This CDR3 is 15 amino acids long. The ends were cut back, 7 bases at V and 2 bases at J, with 14 bases in the middle. The germline V gene has CDR1 ENHRY and CDR2 SYGVKD.

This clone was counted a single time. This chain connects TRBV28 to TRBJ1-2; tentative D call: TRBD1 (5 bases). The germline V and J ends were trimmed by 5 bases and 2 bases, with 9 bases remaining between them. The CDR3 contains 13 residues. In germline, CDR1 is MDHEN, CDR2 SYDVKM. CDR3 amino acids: CASSDRGNYGYTF. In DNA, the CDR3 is TGTGCCAGCAGTGATCGGGGGAACTATGGCTACACCTTC.

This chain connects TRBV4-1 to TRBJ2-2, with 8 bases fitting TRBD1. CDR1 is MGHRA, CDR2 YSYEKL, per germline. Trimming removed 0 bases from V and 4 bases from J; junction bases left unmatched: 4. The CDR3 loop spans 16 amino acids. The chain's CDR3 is CASSQDFTGGTGELFF. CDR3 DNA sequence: TGCGCCAGCAGCCAAGATTTCACAGGGGGCACCGGGGAGCTGTTTTTT.

The CDR3 loop reads CASSLSANEQFF. Written as DNA, the CDR3 is TGTGCCAGCAGCTTATCGGCCAATGAGCAGTTCTTC. The chain uses TRBV7-9 and TRBJ2-1; D gene ambiguous. With 2 bases removed from V and 6 bases from J, the gap between germline ends came to 5 bases. This CDR3 has 12 residues. From germline, CDR1 is SEHNR and CDR2 FQNEAQ (reference sequence).

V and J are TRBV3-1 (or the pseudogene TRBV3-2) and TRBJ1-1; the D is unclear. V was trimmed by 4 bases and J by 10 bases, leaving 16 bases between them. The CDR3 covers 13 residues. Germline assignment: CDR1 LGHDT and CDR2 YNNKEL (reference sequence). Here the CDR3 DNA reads TGTGCCAGCAGCCCCAGTCGTGCTTCAGGAGCTTTCTTT. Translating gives CASSPSRASGAFF.

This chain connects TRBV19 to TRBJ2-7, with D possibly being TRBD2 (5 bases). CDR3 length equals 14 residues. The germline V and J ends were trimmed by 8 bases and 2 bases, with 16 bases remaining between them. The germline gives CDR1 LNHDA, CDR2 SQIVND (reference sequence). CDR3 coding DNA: TGTGCCAGTCGTTTAGAGGGCGGAGCCTACGAGCAGTACTTC. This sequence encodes CASRLEGGAYEQYF.

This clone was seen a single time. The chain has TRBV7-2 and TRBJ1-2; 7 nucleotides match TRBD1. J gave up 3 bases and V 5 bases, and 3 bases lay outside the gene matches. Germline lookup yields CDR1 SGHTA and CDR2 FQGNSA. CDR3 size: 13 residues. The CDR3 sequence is CASSPTGDYGYTF. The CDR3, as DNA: TGTGCCAGCAGCCCCACAGGGGACTATGGCTACACCTTC.

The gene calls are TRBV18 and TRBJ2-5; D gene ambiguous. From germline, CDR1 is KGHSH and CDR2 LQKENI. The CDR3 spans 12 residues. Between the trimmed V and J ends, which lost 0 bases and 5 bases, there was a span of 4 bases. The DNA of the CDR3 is TGTGCCAGCTCACCACCCGGCGAGACCCAGTACTTC. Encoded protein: CASSPPGETQYF.

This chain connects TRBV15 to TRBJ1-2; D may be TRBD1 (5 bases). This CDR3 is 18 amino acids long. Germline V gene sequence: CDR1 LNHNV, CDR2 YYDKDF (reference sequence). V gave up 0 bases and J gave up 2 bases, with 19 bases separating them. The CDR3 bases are TGTGCCACCAGCAGAGATCCCGGGGCAGGGAGGAGAAACTATGGCTACACCTTC. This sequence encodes CATSRDPGAGRRNYGYTF.

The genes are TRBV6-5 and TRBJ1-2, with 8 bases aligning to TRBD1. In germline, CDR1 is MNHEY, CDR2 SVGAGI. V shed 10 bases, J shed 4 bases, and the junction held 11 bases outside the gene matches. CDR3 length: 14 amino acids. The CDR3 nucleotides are TGTGCCACCACCCGGACAGGGACCTCCTATGGCTACACCTTC. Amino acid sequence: CATTRTGTSYGYTF.

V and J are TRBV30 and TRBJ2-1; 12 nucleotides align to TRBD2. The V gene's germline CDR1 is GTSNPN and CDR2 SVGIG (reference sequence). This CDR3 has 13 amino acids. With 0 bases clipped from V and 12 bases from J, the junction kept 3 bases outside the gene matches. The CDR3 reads CAWSVTSGRMQFF. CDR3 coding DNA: TGTGCCTGGAGTGTTACTAGCGGGAGGATGCAGTTCTTC.

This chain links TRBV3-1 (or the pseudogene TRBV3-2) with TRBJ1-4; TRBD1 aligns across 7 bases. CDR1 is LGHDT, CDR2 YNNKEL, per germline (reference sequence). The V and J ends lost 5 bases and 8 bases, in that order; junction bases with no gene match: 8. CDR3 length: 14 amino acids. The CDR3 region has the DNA TGTGCCAGCAGCGCCCACAGGGGAGGCGAAAAACTGTTTTTT. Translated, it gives CASSAHRGGEKLFF.

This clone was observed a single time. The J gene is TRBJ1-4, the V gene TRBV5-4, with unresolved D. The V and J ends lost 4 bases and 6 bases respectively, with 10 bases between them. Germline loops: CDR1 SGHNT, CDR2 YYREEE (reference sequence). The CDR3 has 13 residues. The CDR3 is CASSPRRDEKLFF. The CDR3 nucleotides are TGTGCCAGCAGCCCCCGGCGGGATGAAAAACTGTTTTTT.

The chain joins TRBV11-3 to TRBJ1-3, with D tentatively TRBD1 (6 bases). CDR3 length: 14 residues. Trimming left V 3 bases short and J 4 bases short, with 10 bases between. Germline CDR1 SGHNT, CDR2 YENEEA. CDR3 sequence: CASSLGASGNTIYF. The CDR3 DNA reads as TGTGCCAGCAGCTTGGGGGCGTCAGGAAACACCATATATTTT.

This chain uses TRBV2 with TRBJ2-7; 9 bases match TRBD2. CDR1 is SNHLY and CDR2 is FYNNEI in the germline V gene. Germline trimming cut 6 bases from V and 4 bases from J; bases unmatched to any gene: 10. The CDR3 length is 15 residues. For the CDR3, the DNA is TGTGCCAGCAGAAGACTAGCGGAGGGGGGTTACGAGCAGTACTTC. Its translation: CASRRLAEGGYEQYF.

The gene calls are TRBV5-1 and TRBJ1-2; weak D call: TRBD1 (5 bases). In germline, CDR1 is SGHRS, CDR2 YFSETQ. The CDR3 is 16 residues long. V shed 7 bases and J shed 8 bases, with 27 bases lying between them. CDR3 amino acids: CASRPPGGALLGGYTF. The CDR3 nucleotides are TGCGCCAGCCGCCCCCCCGGAGGGGCCCTTCTTGGAGGCTACACCTTC.

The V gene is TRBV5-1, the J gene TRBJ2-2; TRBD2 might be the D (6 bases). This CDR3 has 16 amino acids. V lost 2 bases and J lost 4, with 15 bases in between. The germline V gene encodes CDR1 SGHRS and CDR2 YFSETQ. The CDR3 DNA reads TGCGCCAGCAGCTTACTCGGGAGTCCTTCCACCGGGGAGCTGTTTTTT. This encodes CASSLLGSPSTGELFF.

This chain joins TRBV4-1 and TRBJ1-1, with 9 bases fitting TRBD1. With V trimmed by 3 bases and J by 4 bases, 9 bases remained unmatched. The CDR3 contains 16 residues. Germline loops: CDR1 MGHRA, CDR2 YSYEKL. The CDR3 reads CASSQRGGQGGTEAFF. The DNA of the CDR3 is TGCGCCAGCAGCCAGAGAGGGGGACAGGGAGGCACTGAAGCTTTCTTT.

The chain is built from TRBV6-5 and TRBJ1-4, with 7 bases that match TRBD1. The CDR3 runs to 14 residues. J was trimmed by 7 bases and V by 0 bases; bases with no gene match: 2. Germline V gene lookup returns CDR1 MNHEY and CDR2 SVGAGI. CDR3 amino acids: CASSYSEGAEKLFF. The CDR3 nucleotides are TGTGCCAGCAGTTACTCGGAGGGGGCTGAAAAACTGTTTTTT.

The CDR3 region has the DNA TGTGCCAGCAGCTTATGGACGGCAACTAATGAAAAACTGTTTTTT. This encodes CASSLWTATNEKLFF. This chain links TRBV7-9 with TRBJ1-4; no definite D call. CDR1 SEHNR and CDR2 FQNEAQ come from the germline V gene (reference sequence). The CDR3 runs to 15 residues. The germline V and J ends were trimmed by 2 bases and 0 bases, with 7 bases remaining between them.